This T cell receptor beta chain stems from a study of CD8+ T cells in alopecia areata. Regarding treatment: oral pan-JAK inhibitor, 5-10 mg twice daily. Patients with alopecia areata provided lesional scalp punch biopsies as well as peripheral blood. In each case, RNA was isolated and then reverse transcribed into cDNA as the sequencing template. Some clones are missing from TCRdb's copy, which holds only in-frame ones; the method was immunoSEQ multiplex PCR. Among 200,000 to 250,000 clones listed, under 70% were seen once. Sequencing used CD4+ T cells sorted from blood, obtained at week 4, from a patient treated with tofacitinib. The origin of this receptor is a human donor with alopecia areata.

The CDR3 DNA sequence: TGTGCCAGCAGCAGGAGTGGCTCTGGAAACACCATATATTTT. Translating it yields CASSRSGSGNTIYF. The chain carries TRBV9 and TRBJ1-3; D is undetermined. In germline, CDR1 is SGDLS, CDR2 YYNGEE. This CDR3 comprises 14 residues. V was shortened by 4 bases and J by 0 bases, with 8 bases between the two germline ends.